The rows below give T cell receptor beta chains drawn from one sample of a study of vaccination effects on CD4 cells after COVID-19. The table came from immunoSEQ multiplex PCR; TCRdb's copy has only in-frame clones and leaves some out. Among around 30,000 clones listed, around 66% were seen once. These receptors are not linked to any known antigen. The input for sequencing was CD4+ T cells from PBMCs cultured with SARS-CoV-2 spike peptides, taken before COVID-19 vaccination. The receptors stem from a human donor who had a prior SARS-CoV-2 infection. The CDR3 runs from the conserved cysteine through the conserved F or W. Each record gives: CDR3 length, D gene, clone size, V gene, J gene, CDR3 DNA, CDR3 protein. D genes are given only for firm matches. Clone size is stated in some rows and not others, as once, few, many or a class when expanded.

cdr3_length: 14; d_call: TRBD1; clone_size: -; v_call: TRBV6-2/TRBV6-3; j_call: TRBJ1-5; cdr3_nt: TGTGCCAGCAGTTACTCGACAGGGGCTCAGCCCCAGCATTTT; cdr3_aa: CASSYSTGAQPQHF
cdr3_length: 15; d_call: TRBD1; clone_size: -; v_call: TRBV6-5; j_call: TRBJ1-6; cdr3_nt: TGTGCCAGCAGTTACTCGGACAGGGCTAATTCACCCCTCCACTTT; cdr3_aa: CASSYSDRANSPLHF
cdr3_length: 13; d_call: -; clone_size: -; v_call: TRBV30; j_call: TRBJ2-5; cdr3_nt: TGTGCCTGGAGTGCCCTTCAACGAGAGACCCAGTACTTC; cdr3_aa: CAWSALQRETQYF
cdr3_length: 15; d_call: -; clone_size: -; v_call: TRBV5-5; j_call: TRBJ2-1; cdr3_nt: TGTGCCAGCAGCTTGGGGGGGAGCTCCTACAATGAGCAGTTCTTC; cdr3_aa: CASSLGGSSYNEQFF
cdr3_length: 14; d_call: -; clone_size: -; v_call: TRBV6-6; j_call: TRBJ1-6; cdr3_nt: TGTGCCAGCACCCCCGGTTCCCGAAGCCCACCCCTCCACTTT; cdr3_aa: CASTPGSRSPPLHF
cdr3_length: 16; d_call: TRBD2; clone_size: -; v_call: TRBV11-2; j_call: TRBJ2-3; cdr3_nt: TGTGCCAGCAGCTTCCTAGCGGGGGGCGGGGCAGATACGCAGTATTTT; cdr3_aa: CASSFLAGGGADTQYF
cdr3_length: 16; d_call: TRBD1; clone_size: -; v_call: TRBV14; j_call: TRBJ1-2; cdr3_nt: TGTGCCAGCAGCCAACGTCCGGGACAGGGTTCCTATGGCTACACCTTC; cdr3_aa: CASSQRPGQGSYGYTF
cdr3_length: 14; d_call: TRBD1; clone_size: once; v_call: TRBV7-9; j_call: TRBJ1-2; cdr3_nt: TGTGCCAGCAGCCCTGGGACAGGGGGCATGAGCTACACCTTC; cdr3_aa: CASSPGTGGMSYTF
cdr3_length: 15; d_call: -; clone_size: -; v_call: TRBV7-2; j_call: TRBJ2-5; cdr3_nt: TGTGCCAGCAGCTTAATGGGGGGCGAGGGGGAGACCCAGTACTTC; cdr3_aa: CASSLMGGEGETQYF
cdr3_length: 14; d_call: -; clone_size: -; v_call: TRBV7-6; j_call: TRBJ2-2; cdr3_nt: TGTGCCAGCAGCTTGAACACAGGGCCCGGGGAGCTGTTTTTT; cdr3_aa: CASSLNTGPGELFF
cdr3_length: 17; d_call: -; clone_size: -; v_call: TRBV4-2; j_call: TRBJ2-3; cdr3_nt: TGTGCCAGCAGTCACGATCTCCCAGCCGCAAGCACAGATACGCAGTATTTT; cdr3_aa: CASSHDLPAASTDTQYF
cdr3_length: 13; d_call: -; clone_size: -; v_call: TRBV6-6; j_call: TRBJ1-2; cdr3_nt: TGTGCCAGCTGCCCGGGGAAAAACTATGGCTACACCTTC; cdr3_aa: CASCPGKNYGYTF
cdr3_length: 15; d_call: TRBD2; clone_size: -; v_call: TRBV19; j_call: TRBJ2-7; cdr3_nt: TGTGCCAGTAGTCCCTGGACTAGCGGGGGCTACGAGCAGTACTTC; cdr3_aa: CASSPWTSGGYEQYF
cdr3_length: 13; d_call: TRBD1; clone_size: few; v_call: TRBV6-1; j_call: TRBJ1-1; cdr3_nt: TGTGCCAGCAGCGAAGACAGGGGTCCTGAAGCTTTCTTT; cdr3_aa: CASSEDRGPEAFF
cdr3_length: 19; d_call: -; clone_size: -; v_call: TRBV11-2; j_call: TRBJ2-3; cdr3_nt: TGTGCCAGCAGCTTAGAGTCTTTCTCCCTATTAGCGGGCACAGATACGCAGTATTTT; cdr3_aa: CASSLESFSLLAGTDTQYF
cdr3_length: 15; d_call: -; clone_size: -; v_call: TRBV7-6; j_call: TRBJ2-5; cdr3_nt: TGTGCCAGCAGCTTAGCGCTCAGGGGCGGAGAGACCCAGTACTTC; cdr3_aa: CASSLALRGGETQYF
cdr3_length: 14; d_call: TRBD2; clone_size: -; v_call: TRBV9; j_call: TRBJ2-5; cdr3_nt: TGTGCCAGCAGCGTAGCTAGCGGCGAAGAGACCCAGTACTTC; cdr3_aa: CASSVASGEETQYF
cdr3_length: 14; d_call: -; clone_size: -; v_call: TRBV7-9; j_call: TRBJ1-1; cdr3_nt: TGTGCCAGCAGCTTAGACCGGATGAACACTGAAGCTTTCTTT; cdr3_aa: CASSLDRMNTEAFF
cdr3_length: 15; d_call: TRBD1; clone_size: -; v_call: TRBV28; j_call: TRBJ2-7; cdr3_nt: TGTGCCAGCAGTTCTGGGACAGCTCATACATACGAGCAGTACTTC; cdr3_aa: CASSSGTAHTYEQYF
cdr3_length: 15; d_call: TRBD2; clone_size: -; v_call: TRBV2; j_call: TRBJ2-5; cdr3_nt: TGTGCCAGCAGGCCAGCGGGAGGGAGTGAAGCGACCCAGTACTTC; cdr3_aa: CASRPAGGSEATQYF
cdr3_length: 14; d_call: TRBD1; clone_size: -; v_call: TRBV18; j_call: TRBJ2-5; cdr3_nt: TGTGCCAGCTCACCAGGACAGGGCCAAGAGACCCAGTACTTC; cdr3_aa: CASSPGQGQETQYF
cdr3_length: 15; d_call: TRBD2; clone_size: -; v_call: TRBV19; j_call: TRBJ2-1; cdr3_nt: TGTGCCAGTAGTCGGGCGGGGGGATCCTACAATGAGCAGTTCTTC; cdr3_aa: CASSRAGGSYNEQFF
cdr3_length: 16; d_call: -; clone_size: -; v_call: TRBV19; j_call: TRBJ1-4; cdr3_nt: TGTGCCAGTAGTATCTTTGCGGGGGTAACTAATGAAAAACTGTTTTTT; cdr3_aa: CASSIFAGVTNEKLFF
cdr3_length: 12; d_call: TRBD1; clone_size: few; v_call: TRBV2; j_call: TRBJ1-2; cdr3_nt: TGTGCCAGAACCGGGACAGGGGCCCTTTACACCTTC; cdr3_aa: CARTGTGALYTF
cdr3_length: 13; d_call: TRBD1; clone_size: once; v_call: TRBV10-3; j_call: TRBJ1-6; cdr3_nt: TGTGCCACCGGGACAGAAGGAGTTTCACCCCTCCACTTT; cdr3_aa: CATGTEGVSPLHF
cdr3_length: 14; d_call: TRBD1; clone_size: -; v_call: TRBV3-1/TRBV3-2; j_call: TRBJ2-7; cdr3_nt: TGTGCCAGCAGCCCATATTACTCAGGGGGCGAGCAGTACTTC; cdr3_aa: CASSPYYSGGEQYF
cdr3_length: 17; d_call: -; clone_size: -; v_call: TRBV28; j_call: TRBJ2-1; cdr3_nt: TGTGCCAGCAGTCCCCTACGAGGGGGAGGGACCGACAATGAGCAGTTCTTC; cdr3_aa: CASSPLRGGGTDNEQFF
cdr3_length: 16; d_call: TRBD2; clone_size: -; v_call: TRBV7-9; j_call: TRBJ2-1; cdr3_nt: TGTGCCAGCAGCCATAGCGGGAGGGGTTCCTACAATGAGCAGTTCTTC; cdr3_aa: CASSHSGRGSYNEQFF
cdr3_length: 17; d_call: -; clone_size: -; v_call: TRBV3-1/TRBV3-2; j_call: TRBJ1-3; cdr3_nt: TGTGCCAGCAGCCAAGGGTCAGATTTCTACTCTGGAAACACCATATATTTT; cdr3_aa: CASSQGSDFYSGNTIYF
cdr3_length: 13; d_call: -; clone_size: -; v_call: TRBV5-1; j_call: TRBJ1-2; cdr3_nt: TGCGCCAGCAGCCTGGGGACATCCTACAGCTACACCTTC; cdr3_aa: CASSLGTSYSYTF
cdr3_length: 14; d_call: -; clone_size: -; v_call: TRBV6-5; j_call: TRBJ2-5; cdr3_nt: TGTGCCAGCAGCGCACGGACACTCCAAGAGACCCAGTACTTC; cdr3_aa: CASSARTLQETQYF
cdr3_length: 23; d_call: -; clone_size: -; v_call: TRBV12-2; j_call: TRBJ2-1; cdr3_nt: TGTGCAAGTCGCTTAGCGTCGTTCTGGTACTCAGCGGGGGGAAGGTGGAGTGTGGATGAGCAGTTCTTC; cdr3_aa: CASRLASFWYSAGGRWSVDEQFF
cdr3_length: 15; d_call: -; clone_size: -; v_call: TRBV15; j_call: TRBJ2-2; cdr3_nt: TGTGCCACCAGCGCACAGGGTCGGGACACCGGGGAGCTGTTTTTT; cdr3_aa: CATSAQGRDTGELFF